This entry lists 13 T cell receptor beta chains sequenced from one sample in a study of blood T cells in healthy people across ages. A second PCR of 7 to 11 cycles used a sample-barcoded 5' primer and a J-beta primer mix. Using its own MiXCR run on the 5' RACE reads, TCRdb lists one record per CDR3 protein. Here the sample spans approximately 770,000 distinct CDR3 sequences, 58% being singletons. Specimen: blood. The receptors were gathered from a young man in good health.

This rearrangement joins TRBV5-6 to TRBJ2-2, with 9 bases lining up with TRBD2. CDR1 and CDR2 from the germline V gene are SGHDT and YYEEEE. V lost 3 bases to trimming and J lost 9 bases; unmatched junction nucleotides: 0. The CDR3 spans 12 residues. The CDR3 nucleotides are TGTGCCAGCAGCTCTAGCGGGAGGGAGCTGTTTTTT. It specifies CASSSSGRELFF.

The chain couples TRBV9 to TRBJ2-1; D is perhaps TRBD2 (5 bases). Germline loops: CDR1 SGDLS, CDR2 YYNGEE. This CDR3 is built from 13 residues. Trimming removed 9 bases from V and 5 bases from J, with 15 bases in between. The CDR3, as DNA: TGTGCCAATGACCGGGGTTCTCACAATGAGCAGTTCTTC. It codes for CANDRGSHNEQFF.

The rearrangement uses TRBV7-2 and TRBJ2-1, with 7 bases that match TRBD2. Germline values: CDR1 SGHTA, CDR2 FQGNSA. This CDR3 comprises 14 residues. Losses at the gene ends were 5 bases for V and 7 bases for J; bases not matched to a gene: 8. This CDR3 is CASSARLALNEQFF. Written as DNA, the CDR3 is TGTGCCAGCAGCGCGCGACTAGCTCTTAATGAGCAGTTCTTC.

This clonotype came up a few times. The chain uses TRBV29-1 and TRBJ2-1, with 7 bases identical to TRBD1. With 4 bases clipped from V and 4 bases from J, the junction kept 10 bases outside the gene matches. The CDR3 totals 15 residues. Germline CDR1 is SQVTM and CDR2 is ANQGSEA. The CDR3 nucleotides are TGCAGCGTTGGATCGGGACAGCACCCTTACAATGAGCAGTTCTTC. Translated, it gives CSVGSGQHPYNEQFF.

The chain combines TRBV27 with TRBJ2-5; 7 bases fit TRBD2. Per germline, CDR1 MNHEY and CDR2 SMNVEV (reference sequence). CDR3 length: 14 residues. After removal of 5 bases from V and 3 bases from J, the junction contained 6 bases not matched to a gene. The CDR3 spells CASSALAVKETQYF. Written as DNA, the CDR3 is TGTGCCAGCAGTGCCCTAGCGGTAAAAGAGACCCAGTACTTC.

The chain recombines TRBV20-1 with TRBJ2-5; D is undetermined. This CDR3 spans 10 amino acids. Germline loops: CDR1 DFQATT, CDR2 SNEGSKA (reference sequence). The DNA for the CDR3 is TGCAGCGCTGAAAGGGAGACCCAGTACTTC. It is translated as CSAERETQYF.

The chain couples TRBV28 to TRBJ2-2; the match to TRBD2 covers 8 bases. The CDR3 sequence is 17 residues long. Trimming at V came to 4 bases and at J to 0 bases, leaving 7 bases not matched to a gene. The V gene's germline CDR1 is MDHEN and CDR2 SYDVKM. The CDR3 reads CASSSGYSGTNTGELFF. DNA of the CDR3: TGTGCCAGCAGTTCGGGTTATAGCGGGACGAACACCGGGGAGCTGTTTTTT. Full variable domain (outside the CDR3, taken from reference TRBV28 and TRBJ2-2): DVKVTQSSRYLVKRTGEKVFLECVQDMDHENMFWYRQDPGLGLRLIYFSYDVKMKEKGDIPEGYSVSREKKERFSLILESASTNQTSMYLCASSSGYSGTNTGELFFGEGSRLTVL.

The rearrangement links TRBV7-2 to TRBJ2-3, with 8 positions matching TRBD2. The CDR3 totals 15 residues. The V segment lost 2 bases and the J segment 5 bases; nucleotides outside the gene matches: 6. Germline CDR1 is SGHTA and CDR2 is FQGNSA. Here the CDR3 DNA reads TGTGCCAGCAGCTTATGGGCGGGGGGCGGAGATACGCAGTATTTT. Amino acids: CASSLWAGGGDTQYF.

CDR3 region: CATSPRSGLAALSTQYF. CDR3 coding DNA: TGTGCCACCAGCCCCCGTTCAGGACTAGCGGCACTTAGTACGCAGTATTTT. The genes are TRBV15 and TRBJ2-3; 10 nucleotides agree with TRBD2. Germline V gives CDR1 LNHNV, CDR2 YYDKDF (reference sequence). The V segment lost 5 bases and the J segment 8 bases; nucleotides outside the gene matches: 16. The CDR3 extends over 17 amino acids.

This clonotype has just a few counts. The rearrangement joins TRBV29-1 to TRBJ1-1; D is perhaps TRBD1 (5 bases). Looked up from germline, CDR1 is SQVTM and CDR2 is ANQGSEA. The germline V and J ends were trimmed by 1 base and 6 bases, with 21 bases remaining between them. This CDR3 contains 16 residues. The CDR3: CSVEARPGPNGAEAFF. The CDR3 DNA follows: TGCAGCGTTGAAGCGAGGCCGGGACCAAACGGCGCTGAAGCTTTCTTT.

This clonotype was seen more than once but under ten times. This sequence joins TRBV4-3 and TRBJ2-7, with 12 bases matching TRBD2. The CDR3 runs to 21 residues. Germline V gene lookup returns CDR1 LGHNA and CDR2 YSLEER. V shed 3 bases and J 0 bases; nucleotides not matched to a gene: 18. CDR3 sequence reads: CASSQELLGLAGLRSSYEQYF. DNA of the CDR3: TGCGCCAGCAGCCAGGAGCTCCTGGGACTAGCGGGCTTGAGGTCCTCCTACGAGCAGTACTTC.

The J gene is TRBJ2-6, the V gene TRBV5-1, with 7 bases matching TRBD1. CDR1 is SGHRS and CDR2 is YFSETQ in the germline V gene. This CDR3 has 19 amino acids. V shed 2 bases, J shed 1 base, and the junction held 12 bases outside the gene matches. The CDR3 bases are TGCGCCAGCAGCTTATTGACAGGGTGGCTTGAGTCTGGGGCCAACGTCCTGACTTTC. Translation gives CASSLLTGWLESGANVLTF.

V usage is TRBV30 and J usage is TRBJ1-2, with no clear D. V shed 2 bases and J shed 2 bases, with 12 bases lying between them. CDR3 length: 14 amino acids. The V gene's germline CDR1 is GTSNPN and CDR2 SVGIG (reference sequence). CDR3: CAWSRAGRNYGYTF. CDR3 nucleotides: TGTGCCTGGAGTAGGGCGGGCAGAAACTATGGCTACACCTTC.